Given below is one TCR beta chain in context. These data originate in a study of beta chain features in type 1 diabetes. Per germline, CDR1 SGHTA and CDR2 FQGNSA. Germline trimming cut 2 bases from V and 2 bases from J; bases unmatched to any gene: 6. CDR3 length equals 16 residues. Every bit of the isolated RNA underwent reverse transcription, so sequencing read expressed TCRB transcripts. Assay used: immunoSEQ multiplex PCR; TCRdb lists only in-frame clones, some missing. The sample lists 810,000 or so clones; roughly 15% were seen once. The V and J genes are TRBV7-2 and TRBJ2-7; 10 bases line up with TRBD2. This clonotype was obtained from a woman aged 18-30 years in good health. The material sequenced was naive CD4+ T cells from blood. CDR3 nucleotide sequence: TGTGCCAGCAGCTTAAGGACTAGCGGCCACACCTACGAGCAGTACTTC. Translated, it gives CASSLRTSGHTYEQYF.